This T cell receptor beta chain was found in a study of OX40 agonist ivuxolimab in advanced cancers. Study-wide context: Hepatocellular carcinoma, melanoma, renal cell or head and neck cancer occurred in dose-escalation patients.

Study-wide results and limits: Low normalized T-cell clonal expansion was also seen in some nonresponders.

Note on this clone: The antigen remains undetermined.

This table comes from immunoSEQ multiplex PCR, and its TCRdb copy is limited to in-frame clones, with some not included. Among about 19,000 clones listed, 79% were seen once. Germline CDR1 and CDR2: SEHNR and FQNEAQ (reference sequence). With 0 bases clipped from V and 4 bases from J, the junction kept 5 bases outside the gene matches. There are 16 residues in the CDR3. The receptor was isolated from an adult with an advanced solid tumor such as melanoma, head and neck, liver or kidney cancer. The genes are TRBV7-9 and TRBJ1-1, with 10 bases lining up with TRBD1. Specimen: CD4+ or CD8+ T cells sorted from blood, collected in a trial of the OX40 agonist ivuxolimab. CDR3 nucleotides: TGTGCCAGCAGCTTAGCGCGGGACAGGGGAACCACTGAAGCTTTCTTT. Amino acids: CASSLARDRGTTEAFF.